A single count supports the clone carrying this T cell receptor beta chain. V lost 2 bases, J lost 3 bases, and 8 bases lay in between. The CDR3 spans 14 residues. The germline gives CDR1 SGHAT, CDR2 FQNNGV. This sample is drawn from a study of blood T cell repertoires in COVID-19. Study in general: Researchers got acute and convalescent COVID-19 samples from the United States, Italy and Spain. PBMCs, B-cell-depleted T cells, or T cells provided the cDNA or gDNA that made up the material.

Source study methods: By means of reference gene primer amplification, nucleated cell counts were estimated. Produced via immunoSEQ multiplex PCR; TCRdb's table is partial and in-frame only. V and J calls and clone size are copied from that table; D and trimming were computed from the DNA. The sample carries some 200,000 clones, around 86% recorded once. The sequencing sample was made of peripheral blood. The TCR comes from an older man with acute or convalescent COVID-19. The genes are TRBV11-2 and TRBJ1-3; D uncertain. CDR3 protein: CASSLNTDGNTIYF. The DNA of the CDR3 is TGTGCCAGCAGCTTAAACACCGATGGAAACACCATATATTTT.